This T cell receptor (beta chain) was documented in a study of identical twins. There are 14 residues in the CDR3. The junction had 9 bases not matched to a gene; V was cut back by 9 bases and J by 8 bases. Germline V gives CDR1 KGHDR, CDR2 SFDVKD. TCRdb used MiXCR to reprocess the 5' RACE reads, holding one entry per CDR3 protein. The sample has approximately 700,000 distinct CDR3 sequences, roughly 6% seen once. Sequencing was done on a sample of naive T cells sorted from blood. This clonotype was sampled from a man aged 18 to 29 in good health. The chain combines TRBV24-1 with TRBJ2-1, with 10 bases fitting TRBD2. In DNA form, the CDR3 reads TGTGCCACCGAGCGGGAGGGCGTCGGGGATGAGCAGTTCTTC. It is translated as CATEREGVGDEQFF.